Each of the 10 T cell receptor beta chains below was sequenced from the same sample in a study of blood T cell repertoires in COVID-19. TCRdb's table, derived via immunoSEQ multiplex PCR, lists solely in-frame clones and lacks some. The sample has roughly 570,000 clones, 85% to 90% seen once. The sequenced sample was peripheral blood. The origin of the receptors is a woman between 45 and 60 years old with COVID-19, enrolled during active disease.

The V call is TRBV12-5, the J call TRBJ1-1; TRBD1 might be the D (5 bases). The CDR3 extends over 12 amino acids. The germline V gene encodes CDR1 LGHNT and CDR2 FRNRAP. The ends were cut back, 8 bases at V and 5 bases at J, with 12 bases in the middle. In DNA, the CDR3 is TGTGCTAGTACCGGGGGATTAACTGAAGCTTTCTTT. Translation gives CASTGGLTEAFF.

The chain couples TRBV6-1 to TRBJ1-2, with TRBD1 matching over 9 bases. V dropped 7 bases and J dropped 2; count of bases not matched to a gene: 5. Germline V gene sequence: CDR1 MNHNS, CDR2 SASEGT. The CDR3 sequence is 14 residues long. The CDR3 DNA follows: TGTGCCAGCAATAGGGACAGGGCAAACTATGGCTACACCTTC. This gives the protein CASNRDRANYGYTF.

The chain carries TRBV9 and TRBJ1-6, with D maybe TRBD1 (5 bases). CDR3 length: 14 amino acids. From germline, CDR1 is SGDLS and CDR2 YYNGEE. V lost 3 bases to trimming and J lost 10 bases, with 14 bases between them. The CDR3: CASSASQARSPLHF. In nucleotides, the CDR3 is TGTGCCAGCAGCGCCTCACAGGCCCGGTCACCCCTCCACTTT.

This chain connects TRBV2 to TRBJ1-5; no firm D call. V lost 1 base to trimming and J lost 0 bases, with 10 bases between them. The length of the CDR3 is 16 residues. Germline V lookup: CDR1 SNHLY, CDR2 FYNNEI. CDR3 amino acids: CASSEEYGISNQPQHF. The CDR3 DNA sequence: TGTGCCAGCAGTGAAGAGTACGGGATTAGCAATCAGCCCCAGCATTTT.

This clone appeared a single time. The rearrangement links TRBV4-1 to TRBJ2-7; D is perhaps TRBD2 (5 bases). Looked up from germline, CDR1 is MGHRA and CDR2 is YSYEKL. V lost 5 bases, J lost 3 bases, and 11 bases lay in between. The CDR3 is 13 amino acids. Written as DNA, the CDR3 is TGCGCCAGCAGCAAGAGGGAGAACTACGAGCAGTACTTC. Translating gives CASSKRENYEQYF.

The chain employs TRBV5-4 and TRBJ2-7, with 9 bases matching TRBD1. J was trimmed by 3 bases and V by 3 bases; bases with no gene match: 4. The V gene's germline CDR1 is SGHNT and CDR2 YYREEE (reference sequence). CDR3 size: 14 residues. CDR3 region: CASSWGQGVYEQYF. CDR3 coding DNA: TGTGCCAGCAGCTGGGGACAGGGAGTCTACGAGCAGTACTTC.

This clone was observed a handful of times. This sequence joins TRBV19 and TRBJ1-1, with TRBD1 identical over 8 bases. This CDR3 has 14 amino acids. Trimming at V came to 6 bases and at J to 5 bases, leaving 8 bases not matched to a gene. Germline CDR1 LNHDA, CDR2 SQIVND (reference sequence). The CDR3 nucleotides are TGTGCCAGTAGCCCGGACAGGGTAAGGACTGAAGCTTTCTTT. This codes for CASSPDRVRTEAFF.

This clone came up a few times. The chain has TRBV18 and TRBJ2-1; 7 bases fit TRBD2. Unmatched junction bases numbered 20, after V lost 1 base and J lost 2 bases. CDR1 KGHSH and CDR2 LQKENI come from the germline V gene. This CDR3 comprises 21 residues. The CDR3 here is CASSPRAKKGLYSQTYNEQFF. In DNA form, the CDR3 reads TGTGCCAGCTCACCACGGGCTAAAAAGGGACTATATTCCCAGACCTACAATGAGCAGTTCTTC.

This clone was observed once. The chain is built from TRBV29-1 and TRBJ2-7, with 10 bases that match TRBD1. Germline CDR1 and CDR2: SQVTM and ANQGSEA. V shed 7 bases and J 6 bases; nucleotides not matched to a gene: 12. The CDR3 has 14 residues. In nucleotides, the CDR3 is TGCAGCGGCGTAGGGGACAGGGGAAAGGGCGAGCAGTACTTC. This encodes CSGVGDRGKGEQYF.

CDR3 in DNA: TGTGCCAGCAGGGCCGGGACAGGGGCTAAGGAGCAGTACTTC. It translates to CASRAGTGAKEQYF. V usage is TRBV7-6 and J usage is TRBJ2-7; 10 nucleotides match TRBD1. This CDR3 contains 14 residues. Germline V gene lookup returns CDR1 SGHVS and CDR2 FNYEAQ. V shed 6 bases and J 7 bases; nucleotides not matched to a gene: 9.